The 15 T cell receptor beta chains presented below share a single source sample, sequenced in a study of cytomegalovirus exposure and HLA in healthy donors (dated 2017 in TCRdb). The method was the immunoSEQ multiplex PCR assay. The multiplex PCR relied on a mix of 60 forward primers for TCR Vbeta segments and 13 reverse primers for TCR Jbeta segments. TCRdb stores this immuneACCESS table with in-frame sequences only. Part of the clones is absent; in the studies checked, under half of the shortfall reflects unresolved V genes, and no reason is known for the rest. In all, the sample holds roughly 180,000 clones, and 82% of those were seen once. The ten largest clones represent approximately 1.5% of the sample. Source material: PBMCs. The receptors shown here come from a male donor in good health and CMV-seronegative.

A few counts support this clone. The CDR3 reads CASSLVGGQETQYF. CDR3 nucleotides: TGCGCCAGCAGCTTGGTGGGGGGCCAAGAGACCCAGTACTTC. J is TRBJ2-5 and V is TRBV5-1, with D maybe TRBD2 (6 bases). This CDR3 region has 14 residues. V dropped 0 bases and J dropped 1 base, with 7 bases sitting between them. Germline assignment: CDR1 SGHRS and CDR2 YFSETQ. The entire variable domain, with the rest obtained from reference TRBV5-1 and TRBJ2-5, is as follows: KAGVTQTPRYLIKTRGQQVTLSCSPISGHRSVSWYQQTPGQGLQFLFEYFSETQRNKGNFPGRFSGRQFSNSRSEMNVSTLELGDSALYLCASSLVGGQETQYFGPGTRLLVL.

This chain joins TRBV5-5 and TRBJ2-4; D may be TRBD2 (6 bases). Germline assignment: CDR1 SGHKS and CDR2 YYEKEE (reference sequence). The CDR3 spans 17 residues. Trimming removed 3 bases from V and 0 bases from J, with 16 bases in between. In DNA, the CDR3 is TGTGCCAGCAGCTCACTGAATAGCGGTCTAGCCAAAAACATTCAGTACTTC. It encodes CASSSLNSGLAKNIQYF.

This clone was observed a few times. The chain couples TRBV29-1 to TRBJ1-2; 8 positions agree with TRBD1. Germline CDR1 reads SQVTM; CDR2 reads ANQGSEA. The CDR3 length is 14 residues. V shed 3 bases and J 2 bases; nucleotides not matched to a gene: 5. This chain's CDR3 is CSVEGRGRNYGYTF. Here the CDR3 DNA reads TGCAGCGTTGAGGGCAGGGGGCGGAACTATGGCTACACCTTC.

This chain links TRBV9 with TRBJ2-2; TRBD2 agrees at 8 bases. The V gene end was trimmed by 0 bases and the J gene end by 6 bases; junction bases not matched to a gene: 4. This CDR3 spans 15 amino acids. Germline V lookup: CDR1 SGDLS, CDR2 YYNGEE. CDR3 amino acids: CASSVAGGHAGELFF. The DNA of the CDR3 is TGTGCCAGCAGCGTAGCGGGGGGGCATGCCGGGGAGCTGTTTTTT.

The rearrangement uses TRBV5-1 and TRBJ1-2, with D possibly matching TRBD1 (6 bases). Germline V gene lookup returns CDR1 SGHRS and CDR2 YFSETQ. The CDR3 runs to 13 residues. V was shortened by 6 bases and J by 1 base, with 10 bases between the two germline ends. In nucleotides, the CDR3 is TGCGCCAGCACCTTAGGGGGTAACTATGGCTACACCTTC. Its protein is CASTLGGNYGYTF.

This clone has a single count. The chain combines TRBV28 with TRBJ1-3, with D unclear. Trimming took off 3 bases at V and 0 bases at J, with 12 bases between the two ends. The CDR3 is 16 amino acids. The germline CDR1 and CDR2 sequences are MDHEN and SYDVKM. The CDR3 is CASSFTQTPSGNTIYF. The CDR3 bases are TGTGCCAGCAGTTTTACTCAGACACCCTCTGGAAACACCATATATTTT.

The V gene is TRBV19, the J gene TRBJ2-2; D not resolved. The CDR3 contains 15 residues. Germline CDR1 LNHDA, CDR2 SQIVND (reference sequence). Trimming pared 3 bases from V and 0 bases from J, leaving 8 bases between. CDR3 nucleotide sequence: TGTGCCAGTAGTATGGTTGCGACGAACACCGGGGAGCTGTTTTTT. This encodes CASSMVATNTGELFF.

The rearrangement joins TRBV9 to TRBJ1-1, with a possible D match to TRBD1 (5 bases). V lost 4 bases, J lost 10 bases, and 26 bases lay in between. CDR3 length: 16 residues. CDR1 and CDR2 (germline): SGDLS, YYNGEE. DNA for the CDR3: TGTGCCAGCAGCCCCAATTACCGGGACTCCGGGAAAGTAGCTTTCTTT. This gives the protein CASSPNYRDSGKVAFF.

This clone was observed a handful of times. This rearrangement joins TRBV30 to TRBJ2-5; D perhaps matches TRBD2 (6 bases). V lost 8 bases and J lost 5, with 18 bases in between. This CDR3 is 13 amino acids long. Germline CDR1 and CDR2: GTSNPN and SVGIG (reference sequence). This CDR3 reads CAGRSGVGETQYF. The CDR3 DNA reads TGTGCCGGACGTAGCGGTGTTGGGGAGACCCAGTACTTC.

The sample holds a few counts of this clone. The CDR3 spells CASAQTGGSNQPQHF. CDR3 coding DNA: TGTGCCAGCGCGCAGACAGGGGGGAGCAATCAGCCCCAGCATTTT. The chain combines TRBV25-1 with TRBJ1-5, with TRBD1 matching 9 bases. Germline CDR1 and CDR2: MGHDK and SYGVNS. The CDR3 sequence is 15 residues long. Trimming cost V 8 bases and J 1 base; bases outside gene matches: 6. Complete variable domain (other parts from reference TRBV25-1 and TRBJ1-5): EADIYQTPRYLVIGTGKKITLECSQTMGHDKMYWYQQDPGMELHLIHYSYGVNSTEKGDLSSESTVSRIRTEHFPLTLESARPSHTSQYLCASAQTGGSNQPQHFGDGTRLSIL.

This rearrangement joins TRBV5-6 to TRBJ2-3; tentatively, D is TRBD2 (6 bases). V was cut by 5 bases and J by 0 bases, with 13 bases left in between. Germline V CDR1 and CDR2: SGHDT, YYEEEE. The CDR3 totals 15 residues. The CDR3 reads CASSKGGFSTDTQYF. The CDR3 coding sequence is TGTGCCAGCAGTAAGGGAGGCTTTAGCACAGATACGCAGTATTTT.

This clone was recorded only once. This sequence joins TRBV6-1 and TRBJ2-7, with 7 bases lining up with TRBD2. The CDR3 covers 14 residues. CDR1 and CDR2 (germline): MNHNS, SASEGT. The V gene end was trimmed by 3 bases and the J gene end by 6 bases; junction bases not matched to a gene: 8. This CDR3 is CASSEMRLAPEQYF. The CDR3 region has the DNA TGTGCCAGCAGTGAGATGAGACTAGCTCCCGAGCAGTACTTC.

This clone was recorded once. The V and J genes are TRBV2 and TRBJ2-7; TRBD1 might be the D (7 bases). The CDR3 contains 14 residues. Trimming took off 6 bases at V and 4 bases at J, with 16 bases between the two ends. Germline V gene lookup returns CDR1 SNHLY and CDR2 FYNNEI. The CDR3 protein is CASREGDSPYEQYF. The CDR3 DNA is TGTGCCAGCAGGGAGGGGGACAGCCCATACGAGCAGTACTTC.

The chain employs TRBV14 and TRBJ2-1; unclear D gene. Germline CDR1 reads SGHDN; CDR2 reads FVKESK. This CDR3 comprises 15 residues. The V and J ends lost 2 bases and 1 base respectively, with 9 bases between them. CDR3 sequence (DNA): TGTGCCAGCAGCCAAAACATAGCTTCCTACAATGAGCAGTTCTTC. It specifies CASSQNIASYNEQFF. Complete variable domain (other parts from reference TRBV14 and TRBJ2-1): EAGVTQFPSHSVIEKGQTVTLRCDPISGHDNLYWYRRVMGKEIKFLLHFVKESKQDESGMPNNRFLAERTGGTYSTLKVQPAELEDSGVYFCASSQNIASYNEQFFGPGTRLTVL.

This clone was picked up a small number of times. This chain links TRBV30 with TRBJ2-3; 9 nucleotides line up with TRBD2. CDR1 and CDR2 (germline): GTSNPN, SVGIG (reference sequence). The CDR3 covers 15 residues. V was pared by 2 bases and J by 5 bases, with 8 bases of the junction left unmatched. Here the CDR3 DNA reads TGTGCCTGGAGTCCGGGCGGGAGGGCCGGAGATACGCAGTATTTT. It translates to CAWSPGGRAGDTQYF.